This T cell receptor beta chain is drawn from a study of T cells in Graves' hyperthyroidism and ophthalmopathy. Study-wide background: Upon initial diagnosis and before any treatment, peripheral blood was collected.

With 2 bases removed from V and 3 bases from J, the gap between germline ends came to 11 bases. Germline V gene data show CDR1 as SGHAT and CDR2 as FQNNGV. This CDR3 contains 14 residues. Amplification of TCR beta CDR3 regions used RNA as the template. HTBI primers were used for first-round RT-PCR of the TCR CDR3. TCRdb recomputed calls from the multiplex PCR reads with MiXCR, one row per CDR3 protein. The sample records a few hundred thousand distinct CDR3 sequences, approximately 20% being singletons. The sample holds many counts of this clonotype. The chain is built from TRBV11-2 and TRBJ2-7; maybe TRBD1 (6 bases). Sequencing was done on a sample of blood. This receptor was identified in a man aged 40-49 years with Graves' hyperthyroidism. CDR3 loop: CASSLTGHSYEQYF. Written as DNA, the CDR3 is TGTGCCAGCAGCTTAACGGGACATAGCTACGAGCAGTACTTC.